This T cell receptor beta chain was found in a study of resident and recirculating memory T cells in vitiligo. Stability required unchanged lesions during the previous 6 months. V was pared by 6 bases and J by 5 bases, with 9 bases of the junction left unmatched. CDR3 length: 15 amino acids. From germline, CDR1 is MGHRA and CDR2 YSYEKL. TCRdb's copy holds only in-frame clones and misses some; the assay was immunoSEQ multiplex PCR. The profile shows 65,000 to 80,000 clones, roughly nine tenths of them singletons. The sequencing sample was made of blood. The genes are TRBV4-1 and TRBJ1-4, with 7 bases aligning to TRBD1. This clonotype originated in a male donor with vitiligo. Here the CDR3 reads CASSPRTGHNEKLFF. DNA of the CDR3: TGCGCCAGCAGTCCCAGGACAGGCCACAATGAAAAACTGTTTTTT.